The sequence of this TCR beta chain was determined in a study of cytomegalovirus exposure and HLA in healthy donors. The PCR made use of 60 Vbeta and 13 Jbeta primers. Original handling: Unique TCR beta chains totaled some 88 million in a later count, with roughly 11 million of them shared. Sequenced by immunoSEQ multiplex PCR; TCRdb stores in-frame clones only, minus some. Clonal size and the V and J genes are those of that table, whereas D and trimming came from the DNA. The table shows 150,000 or so clones, with roughly 79% occurring only once. CDR3 length: 16 residues. Trimming removed 6 bases from V and 4 bases from J; junction bases left unmatched: 6. Germline V lookup: CDR1 SQVTM, CDR2 ANQGSEA.

Specimen: PBMCs. This chain uses TRBV29-1 with TRBJ2-2; 15 bases are a match to TRBD2. The clonotype was recovered from a woman aged 40 to 50 in good health and CMV-seropositive. The CDR3 spells CSVSGLAGGPTGELFF. CDR3 nucleotide sequence: TGCAGCGTATCCGGACTAGCGGGGGGGCCCACCGGGGAGCTGTTTTTT.